Listed below are T cell receptor beta chains from one sample, sequenced in a study of graft-versus-host responses after intestinal transplantation. Sequencing was performed with immunoSEQ multiplex PCR; in TCRdb, only in-frame clones are kept and a portion is missing. The table records around 97,000 clones, 80% to 95% of them present only once. No antigens are known for them. The sample consisted of unstimulated CD8+ T cells sorted from spleen or lymph node cells, taken before intestinal transplant. The receptors shown here come from a human donor who received an intestinal transplant. The CDR3 runs from the conserved cysteine through the conserved F or W. The order of the fields is V gene, J gene, D gene, clone size, CDR3 protein, CDR3 DNA. A D gene is named only where the DNA matches it firmly. Rows give clone size only sometimes, using once, few, many, or a class for an expanded clone.

>TRBV4-1|TRBJ2-1|.|.
CASSQVAGASYNEQFF
TGCGCCAGCAGCCAAGTGGCGGGGGCCTCCTACAATGAGCAGTTCTTC
>TRBV2|TRBJ1-2|TRBD1|.
CASAPGMGQTNNYGYTF
TGTGCCAGCGCCCCCGGGATGGGACAGACGAACAACTATGGCTACACCTTC
>TRBV10-3|TRBJ2-1|.|.
CAITPDNEEQFF
TGTGCCATCACCCCGGATAACGAGGAGCAGTTCTTC
>TRBV7-2|TRBJ2-3|TRBD2|.
CASSLIVVAGGRADTQYF
TGTGCCAGCAGCTTAATCGTTGTAGCGGGGGGCAGGGCAGATACGCAGTATTTT
>TRBV7-2|TRBJ2-3|.|.
CASSMLPGESLDTQYF
TGTGCCAGCAGCATGCTCCCGGGGGAGTCCTTAGATACGCAGTATTTT
>TRBV9|TRBJ2-1|.|.
CASSKATGISSYNEQFF
TGTGCCAGCAGCAAAGCCACCGGCATAAGCTCCTACAATGAGCAGTTCTTC
>TRBV15|TRBJ2-7|TRBD1|.
CATSRSGTGVEQYF
TGTGCCACCAGCAGATCCGGGACAGGGGTCGAGCAGTACTTC
>TRBV19|TRBJ2-5|.|.
CASSMVNGETQYF
TGTGCCAGTAGTATGGTCAACGGGGAGACCCAGTACTTC
>TRBV19|TRBJ1-1|.|.
CASSPDRAMNTEAFF
TGTGCCAGTAGCCCAGACAGAGCGATGAACACTGAAGCTTTCTTT
>TRBV25-1|TRBJ1-6|.|.
CASSEGSSYNSPLHF
TGTGCCAGCAGTGAGGGAAGCTCCTATAATTCACCCCTCCACTTT
>TRBV6-5|TRBJ2-7|.|.
CASSYSGAGADYEQYF
TGTGCCAGCAGTTACTCGGGGGCGGGGGCCGACTACGAGCAGTACTTC
>TRBV7-9|TRBJ1-4|.|few
CASSPHGPEAGEKLFF
TGTGCCAGCAGCCCACACGGCCCCGAGGCTGGTGAAAAACTGTTTTTT
>TRBV11-2|TRBJ2-5|TRBD2|.
CASSLVGGGATETQYF
TGTGCCAGCAGCTTAGTGGGCGGGGGGGCCACAGAGACCCAGTACTTC